The present entry profiles one TCR beta chain with its context. Its antigen is currently not known. No much larger clone exists at a distance of one base, and base qualities are not known. The sample comes from a study of blood T cell repertoires in COVID-19 (TCRdb year 2020). Describing the broader study: Samples covering the acute and convalescent phases of COVID-19 were provided by collaborators in the United States, Italy and Spain. The material from the prospective study consisted of cDNA or gDNA derived from T cells, B-cell-depleted T cells, or PBMCs. The dataset comprised deeply sampled blood TCRbeta repertoires from subjects exposed to, actively infected with, or recovered from COVID-19. The repertoires were released in a freely available public database meant as a resource for research on the immune response to SARS-CoV-2. The samples were drawn from the first 160 participants of the ongoing ImmuneRACE study and from 1,254 subjects provided by 6 global collaborators. A de-identified subject ID, COVID-19 status, age in years and sex were almost always included in the sample metadata. Where available, HLA class I and class II types were taken from metadata supplied by the sample provider and were not determined by assay-based typing.

Whole blood was collected in K2EDTA tubes by collaborating institutions according to the institutions' own protocols. For TCRbeta analysis, collaborators shipped samples in one of three forms: frozen whole blood, isolated PBMCs, or DNA extracted from either of those sample types. Results the study describes overall, beyond this receptor: The quantity of clinical and demographic metadata differed by source and by participant and was supplied without curation.

The immunoSEQ Assay, a bias-controlled multiplex PCR, was used to amplify TCRbeta CDR3 regions from genomic DNA. The authors' analysis ran thus. Nucleated cell counts per sample were estimated from amplification of reference gene primers within the assay. Sequence reads were collapsed and filtered to measure the absolute abundance of every unique TCRbeta CDR3 rearrangement. For each sample, productive Simpson clonality was calculated as the square root of Simpson's diversity index over productive rearrangements. TCRdb took over this immuneACCESS table, retaining in-frame rearrangements with V and J assigned. Such tables are incomplete; in checked studies, under half of the missing clones stem from an unresolved V gene, and the remainder is unexplained. V, J and clone size were drawn from that table, and D and trimming were deduced from the DNA. The sample contains under 200,000 clones, about 88% of them found a single time. Approximately 5.5% of the sample rests with the top ten.

Sequenced input: peripheral blood. The sequence came from a man between 40 and 49 years old with active or convalescent COVID-19.

The encoded CDR3 is CAFRGVGTDTQYF. The bases are TGTGCCTTCAGGGGCGTCGGCACAGATACGCAGTATTTT. Recombination linked TRBV30 to TRBJ2-3; TRBD1 is perhaps the D gene, given 6 matching bases. Trimming takes 7 bases from V and 1 base from J, and the germline ends sit 12 bases apart. The CDR3 has 13 amino acids, counting the end cysteine and phenylalanine. The only DNA kept is the CDR3, 39 bases in frame from the first base. The germline V gene (reference sequence) specifies GTSNPN as CDR1 and SVGIG as CDR2. This CDR3, with the reference TRBV30 and TRBJ2-3 proteins standing in past its ends, gives the full variable domain SQTIHQWPATLVQPVGSPLSLECTVEGTSNPNLYWYRQAAGRGLQLLFYSVGIGQISSEVPQNLSASRPQDRQFILSSKKLLLSDSGFYLCAFRGVGTDTQYFGPGTRLTVL.